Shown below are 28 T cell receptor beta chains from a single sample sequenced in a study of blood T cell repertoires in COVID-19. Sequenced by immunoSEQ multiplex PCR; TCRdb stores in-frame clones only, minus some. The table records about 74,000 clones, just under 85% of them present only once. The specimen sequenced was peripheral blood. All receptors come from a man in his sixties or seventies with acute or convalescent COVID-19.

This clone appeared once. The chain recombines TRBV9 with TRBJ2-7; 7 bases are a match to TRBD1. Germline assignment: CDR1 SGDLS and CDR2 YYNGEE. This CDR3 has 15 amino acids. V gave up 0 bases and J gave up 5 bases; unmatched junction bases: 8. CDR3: CASSVAWDSTHEQYF. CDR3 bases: TGTGCCAGCAGCGTAGCGTGGGACAGTACGCACGAGCAGTACTTC.

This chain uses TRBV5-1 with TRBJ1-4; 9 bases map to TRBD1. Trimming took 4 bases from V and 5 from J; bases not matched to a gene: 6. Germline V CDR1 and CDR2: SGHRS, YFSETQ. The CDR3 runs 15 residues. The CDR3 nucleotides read TGCGCCAGCAGCCCCGGGGACAGGGTAAATGAAAAACTGTTTTTT. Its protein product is CASSPGDRVNEKLFF.

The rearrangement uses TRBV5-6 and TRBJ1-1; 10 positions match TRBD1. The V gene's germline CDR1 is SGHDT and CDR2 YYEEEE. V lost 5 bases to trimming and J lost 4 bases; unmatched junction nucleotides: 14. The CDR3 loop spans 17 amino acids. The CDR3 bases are TGTGCCAGCAGTCCTCCTCGGGACAGGGGAGGACGCACTGAAGCTTTCTTT. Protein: CASSPPRDRGGRTEAFF. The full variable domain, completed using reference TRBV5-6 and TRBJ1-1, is DAGVTQSPTHLIKTRGQQVTLRCSPKSGHDTVSWYQQALGQGPQFIFQYYEEEERQRGNFPDRFSGHQFPNYSSELNVNALLLGDSALYLCASSPPRDRGGRTEAFFGQGTRLTVV.

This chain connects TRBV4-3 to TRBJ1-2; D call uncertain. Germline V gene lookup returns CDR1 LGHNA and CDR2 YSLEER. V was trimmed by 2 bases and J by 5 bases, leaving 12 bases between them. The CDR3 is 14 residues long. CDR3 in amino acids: CASSQSGSVYGYTF. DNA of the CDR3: TGCGCCAGCAGCCAATCGGGGTCGGTTTATGGCTACACCTTC.

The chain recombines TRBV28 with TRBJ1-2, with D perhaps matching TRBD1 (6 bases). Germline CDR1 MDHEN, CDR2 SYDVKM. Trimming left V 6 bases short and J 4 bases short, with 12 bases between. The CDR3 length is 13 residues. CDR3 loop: CASSPGAVYGYTF. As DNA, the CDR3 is TGTGCCAGCAGCCCAGGGGCGGTCTATGGCTACACCTTC.

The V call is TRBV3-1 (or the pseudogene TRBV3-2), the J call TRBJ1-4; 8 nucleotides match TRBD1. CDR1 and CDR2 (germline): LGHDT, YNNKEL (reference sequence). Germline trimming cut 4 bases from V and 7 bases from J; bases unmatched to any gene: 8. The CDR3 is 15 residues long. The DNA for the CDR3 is TGTGCCAGCAGCCTAAGAGCAGGGGGCTCTGAAAAACTGTTTTTT. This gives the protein CASSLRAGGSEKLFF.

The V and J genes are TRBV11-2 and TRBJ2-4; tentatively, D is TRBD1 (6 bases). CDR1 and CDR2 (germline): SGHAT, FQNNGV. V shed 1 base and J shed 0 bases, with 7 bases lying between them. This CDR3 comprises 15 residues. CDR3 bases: TGTGCCAGCAGCTTAGCCAGGGGAGCCAAAAACATTCAGTACTTC. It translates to CASSLARGAKNIQYF.

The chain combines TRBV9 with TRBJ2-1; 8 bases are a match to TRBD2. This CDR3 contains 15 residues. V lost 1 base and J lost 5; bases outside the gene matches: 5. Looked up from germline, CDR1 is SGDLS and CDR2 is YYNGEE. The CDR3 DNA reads TGTGCCAGCAGCGTAACTAGCGGTCTTCACAATGAGCAGTTCTTC. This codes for CASSVTSGLHNEQFF. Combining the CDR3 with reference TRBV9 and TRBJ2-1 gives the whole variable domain DSGVTQTPKHLITATGQRVTLRCSPRSGDLSVYWYQQSLDQGLQFLIQYYNGEERAKGNILERFSAQQFPDLHSELNLSSLELGDSALYFCASSVTSGLHNEQFFGPGTRLTVL.

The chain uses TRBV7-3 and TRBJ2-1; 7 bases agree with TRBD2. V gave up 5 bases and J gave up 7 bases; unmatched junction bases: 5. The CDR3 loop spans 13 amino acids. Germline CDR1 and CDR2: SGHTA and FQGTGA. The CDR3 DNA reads TGTGCCAGCAGCCCCGGGAGGCAAAATGAGCAGTTCTTC. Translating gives CASSPGRQNEQFF.

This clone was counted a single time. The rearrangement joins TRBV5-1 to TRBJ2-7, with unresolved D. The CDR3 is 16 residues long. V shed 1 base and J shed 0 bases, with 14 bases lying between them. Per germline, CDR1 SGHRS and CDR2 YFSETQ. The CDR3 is CASSLIGGGSSYEQYF. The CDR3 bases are TGCGCCAGCAGCTTGATAGGTGGCGGCAGCTCCTACGAGCAGTACTTC.

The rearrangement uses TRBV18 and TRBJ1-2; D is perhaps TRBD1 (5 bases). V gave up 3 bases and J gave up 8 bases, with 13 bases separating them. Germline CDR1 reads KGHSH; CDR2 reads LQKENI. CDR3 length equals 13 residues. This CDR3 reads CASSPLEQGGYTF. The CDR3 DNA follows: TGTGCCAGCTCACCCCTAGAGCAGGGCGGCTACACCTTC.

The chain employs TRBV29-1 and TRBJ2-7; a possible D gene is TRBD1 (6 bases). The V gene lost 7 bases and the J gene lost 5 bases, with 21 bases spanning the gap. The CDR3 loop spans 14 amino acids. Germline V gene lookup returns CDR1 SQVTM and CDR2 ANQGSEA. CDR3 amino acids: CSARAQGKVNEQYF. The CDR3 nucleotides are TGCAGCGCTCGAGCACAGGGTAAGGTCAACGAGCAGTACTTC.

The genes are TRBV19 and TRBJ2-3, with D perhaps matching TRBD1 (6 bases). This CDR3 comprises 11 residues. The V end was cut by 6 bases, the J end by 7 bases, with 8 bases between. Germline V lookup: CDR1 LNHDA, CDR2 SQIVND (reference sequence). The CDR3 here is CASRTGYTQYF. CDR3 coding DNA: TGTGCCAGTAGAACAGGGTATACGCAGTATTTT.

Here the CDR3 DNA reads TGTGCCAGCAGCTTGGAGGGTTCTGGGGCCAACGTCCTGACTTTC. Translated, it gives CASSLEGSGANVLTF. The genes are TRBV11-3 and TRBJ2-6; D perhaps matches TRBD2 (6 bases). Trimming stripped 3 bases from V and 1 base from J, with 7 bases between. The CDR3 loop spans 15 amino acids. Germline V lookup: CDR1 SGHNT, CDR2 YENEEA. Full variable domain (missing parts from reference TRBV11-3 and TRBJ2-6): EAGVVQSPRYKIIEKKQPVAFWCNPISGHNTLYWYLQNLGQGPELLIRYENEEAVDDSQLPKDRFSAERLKGVDSTLKIQPAELGDSAVYLCASSLEGSGANVLTFGAGSRLTVL.

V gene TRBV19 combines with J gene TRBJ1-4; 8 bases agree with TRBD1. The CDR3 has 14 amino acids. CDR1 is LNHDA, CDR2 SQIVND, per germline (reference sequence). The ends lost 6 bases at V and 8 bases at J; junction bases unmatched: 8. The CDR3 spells CASSTGQGSEKLFF. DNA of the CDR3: TGTGCCAGTAGCACTGGACAGGGTAGCGAAAAACTGTTTTTT.

As DNA, the CDR3 is TGTGCCAGCAGCCGAGGGACAGGGAGGCGTGGGGAGACCCAGTACTTC. This sequence encodes CASSRGTGRRGETQYF. The chain uses TRBV9 and TRBJ2-5; the match to TRBD1 covers 9 bases. The CDR3 length is 16 residues. Germline values: CDR1 SGDLS, CDR2 YYNGEE. V dropped 4 bases and J dropped 5; count of bases not matched to a gene: 12.

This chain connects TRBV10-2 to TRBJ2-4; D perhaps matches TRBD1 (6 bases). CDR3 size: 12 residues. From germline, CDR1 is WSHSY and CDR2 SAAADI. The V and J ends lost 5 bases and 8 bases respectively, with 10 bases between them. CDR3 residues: CASSRRQDIQYF. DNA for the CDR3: TGCGCCAGCAGTCGCAGACAGGACATTCAGTACTTC.

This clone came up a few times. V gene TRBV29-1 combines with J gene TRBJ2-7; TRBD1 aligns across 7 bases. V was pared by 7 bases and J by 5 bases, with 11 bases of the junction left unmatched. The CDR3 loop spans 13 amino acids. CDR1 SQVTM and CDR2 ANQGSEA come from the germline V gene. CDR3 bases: TGCAGCGGAGGGGGCAGCCTGTTAAACGAGCAGTACTTC. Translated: CSGGGSLLNEQYF.

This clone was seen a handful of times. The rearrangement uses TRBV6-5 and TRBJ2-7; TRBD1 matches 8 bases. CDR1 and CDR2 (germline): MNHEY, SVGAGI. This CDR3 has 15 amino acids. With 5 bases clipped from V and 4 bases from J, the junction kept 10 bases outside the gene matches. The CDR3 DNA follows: TGTGCCAGCAGTCTCGGACAGGGCCCGGGTTACGAGCAGTACTTC. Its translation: CASSLGQGPGYEQYF.

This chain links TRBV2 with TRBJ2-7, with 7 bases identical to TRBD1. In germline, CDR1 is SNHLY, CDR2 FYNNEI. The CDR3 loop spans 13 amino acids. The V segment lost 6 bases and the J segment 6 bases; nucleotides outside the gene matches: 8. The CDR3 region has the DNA TGTGCCAGCAGCCAACCTTCAGGGGGCGAGCAGTACTTC. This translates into CASSQPSGGEQYF.

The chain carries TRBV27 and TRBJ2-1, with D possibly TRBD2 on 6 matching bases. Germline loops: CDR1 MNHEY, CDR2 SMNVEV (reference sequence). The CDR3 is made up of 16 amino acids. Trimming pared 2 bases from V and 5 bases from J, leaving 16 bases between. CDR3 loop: CASSLRSSGLNNEQFF. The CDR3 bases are TGTGCCAGCAGTTTAAGGTCCAGCGGGCTGAACAATGAGCAGTTCTTC.

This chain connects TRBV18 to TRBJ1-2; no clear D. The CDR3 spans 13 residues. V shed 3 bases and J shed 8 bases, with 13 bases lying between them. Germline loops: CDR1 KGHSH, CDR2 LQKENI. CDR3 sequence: CASSPGSVMGYTF. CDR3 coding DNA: TGTGCCAGCTCACCCGGGTCAGTGATGGGCTACACCTTC.

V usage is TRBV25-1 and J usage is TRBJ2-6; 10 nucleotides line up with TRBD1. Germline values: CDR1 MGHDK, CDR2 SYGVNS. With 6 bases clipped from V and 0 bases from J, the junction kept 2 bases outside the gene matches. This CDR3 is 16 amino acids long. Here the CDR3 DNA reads TGTGCCAGCAGCGGGACAGGGGCCTCTGGGGCCAACGTCCTGACTTTC. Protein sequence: CASSGTGASGANVLTF. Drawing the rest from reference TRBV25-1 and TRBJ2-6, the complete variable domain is EADIYQTPRYLVIGTGKKITLECSQTMGHDKMYWYQQDPGMELHLIHYSYGVNSTEKGDLSSESTVSRIRTEHFPLTLESARPSHTSQYLCASSGTGASGANVLTFGAGSRLTVL.

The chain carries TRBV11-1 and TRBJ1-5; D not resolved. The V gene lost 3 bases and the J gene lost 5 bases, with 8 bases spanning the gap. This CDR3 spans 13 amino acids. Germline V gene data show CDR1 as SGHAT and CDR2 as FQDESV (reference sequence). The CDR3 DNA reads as TGTGCCAGCAGCTTGTCGGGGTATCAGCCCCAGCATTTT. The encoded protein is CASSLSGYQPQHF.

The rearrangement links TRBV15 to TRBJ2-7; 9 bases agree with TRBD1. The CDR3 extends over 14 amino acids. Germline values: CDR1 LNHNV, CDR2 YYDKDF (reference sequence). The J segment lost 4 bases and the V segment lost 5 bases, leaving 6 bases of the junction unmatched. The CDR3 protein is CATSSGTGYYEQYF. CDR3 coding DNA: TGTGCCACCAGCTCCGGGACAGGGTATTACGAGCAGTACTTC.

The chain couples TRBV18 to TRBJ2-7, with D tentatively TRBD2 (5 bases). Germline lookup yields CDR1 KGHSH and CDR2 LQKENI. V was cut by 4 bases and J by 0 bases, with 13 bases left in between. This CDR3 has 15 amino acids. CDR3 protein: CASSLHPGSSYEQYF. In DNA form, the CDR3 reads TGTGCCAGCTCACTCCATCCTGGGAGCTCCTACGAGCAGTACTTC.

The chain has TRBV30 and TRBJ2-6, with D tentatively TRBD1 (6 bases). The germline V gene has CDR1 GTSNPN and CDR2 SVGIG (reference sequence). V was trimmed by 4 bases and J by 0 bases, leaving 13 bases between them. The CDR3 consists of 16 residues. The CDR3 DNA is TGTGCCTGGAATTTACAGGGAAGCTCTGGGGCCAACGTCCTGACTTTC. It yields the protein CAWNLQGSSGANVLTF.

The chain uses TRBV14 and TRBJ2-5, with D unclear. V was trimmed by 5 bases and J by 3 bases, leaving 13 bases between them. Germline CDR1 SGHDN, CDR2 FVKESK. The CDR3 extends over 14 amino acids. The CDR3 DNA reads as TGTGCCAGCAGCTTTATTAGCCCTGAAGAGACCCAGTACTTC. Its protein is CASSFISPEETQYF.